These T cell receptor beta chains were read from a single sample in a study of Ad26.COV2.S vaccination and SARS-CoV-2 variants. Only in-frame clones appear in the TCRdb table, and some are missing; sequencing was by immunoSEQ multiplex PCR. The sample yields roughly 380,000 clones, about 90% seen once. The material sequenced was peripheral blood, taken after recovery from COVID-19. The receptors shown here come from a human donor who had recovered from COVID-19. CDR3s leave out the opening cysteine and the closing phenylalanine or tryptophan. Some rows mark clone size as missing; the rest say once, few, many or name a class of expanded clone.

clone_size: -; v_call: TRBV5-3; cdr3_aa: ARSLVLPLRDRGPSDTEAF
clone_size: -; v_call: TRBV7-3; cdr3_aa: ASSLSGTGAPSRDGELF
clone_size: -; v_call: TRBV7-3; cdr3_aa: ASSHTGSSGNTIY
clone_size: -; v_call: TRBV11-1; cdr3_aa: ASSLAGAEH
clone_size: -; v_call: TRBV9; cdr3_aa: ASSVGGGDNEQF
clone_size: -; v_call: TRBV2; cdr3_aa: ASSEGRGPATTEAF
clone_size: -; v_call: TRBV5-4; cdr3_aa: ASSFASGGNSYEQY
clone_size: -; v_call: TRBV5-4; cdr3_aa: ASRDSDRDEKLF
clone_size: -; v_call: TRBV25-1; cdr3_aa: ASSDGQSYEQY
clone_size: -; v_call: TRBV9; cdr3_aa: ASSVDLGSYEAF
clone_size: -; v_call: TRBV4-3; cdr3_aa: ASSHLAAGGTDTQY
clone_size: -; v_call: TRBV6-5; cdr3_aa: ASSYPQGARGYT
clone_size: -; v_call: TRBV29-1; cdr3_aa: SAGQGPYGYT
clone_size: -; v_call: TRBV15; cdr3_aa: ATSRDRVYGYT
clone_size: -; v_call: TRBV24-1; cdr3_aa: ATSSGFSTDTQY
clone_size: -; v_call: TRBV5-6; cdr3_aa: ASSFTTGGNTEAF
clone_size: -; v_call: TRBV7-8; cdr3_aa: ASSLQFAGSFGSYEQY
clone_size: -; v_call: TRBV6-6; cdr3_aa: ASSSDRQVYGYT
clone_size: -; v_call: TRBV7-9; cdr3_aa: ASSLAKGNQETQY
clone_size: once; v_call: TRBV18; cdr3_aa: ASSPLGQQKQETQY
clone_size: -; v_call: TRBV4-3; cdr3_aa: ASSQALAGASTDTQY
clone_size: -; v_call: TRBV11-2; cdr3_aa: ASSLGGRGSETQY
clone_size: -; v_call: TRBV24-1; cdr3_aa: ATSETGGVQY
clone_size: -; v_call: TRBV19; cdr3_aa: ASSRLAGEEQF
clone_size: -; v_call: TRBV4-1; cdr3_aa: ASSQGGGAVGYT
clone_size: -; v_call: TRBV12-3/TRBV12-4; cdr3_aa: ATRQGGYT
clone_size: -; v_call: TRBV4-2; cdr3_aa: ASSQDGVRGDGNSPLH
clone_size: few; v_call: TRBV9; cdr3_aa: ASSAPGQGMNTEAF
clone_size: -; v_call: TRBV4-1; cdr3_aa: ASSQDLARQGGTGELF
clone_size: -; v_call: TRBV15; cdr3_aa: ATSRDMGTSYEQY
clone_size: -; v_call: TRBV21-1; cdr3_aa: ASSRWTGVPLSYEQY
clone_size: -; v_call: TRBV2; cdr3_aa: ASSKGVIGVGTQY